The clone carrying this TCR beta chain came up once. No antigen is known for it. These data originate in a study of PD-1 blockade in mismatch repair-deficient tumors. Study as a whole: Patients had eleven to twelve mismatch repair-deficient cancer types and were previously treated and progressing. Study-level results: Tumor-resident clones, often absent from pretreatment blood, expanded after pembrolizumab and then contracted.

The germline V gene has CDR1 SGHAT and CDR2 FQNNGV. Between the trimmed V and J ends, which lost 4 bases and 3 bases, there was a span of 21 bases. This CDR3 contains 17 residues. Mismatch repair deficiency was confirmed in all patients, by PCR or immunohistochemistry. A few pembrolizumab responders had their TCRs sequenced. The protocol was immunoSEQ multiplex PCR, while the TCRdb copy is restricted to in-frame clones and leaves out a portion. The table includes tens of thousands of clones, around 80% detected once. The material sequenced was peripheral blood, taken 12 weeks after starting pembrolizumab. The receptor was derived from an adult with mismatch repair-deficient cancer. This chain joins TRBV11-2 and TRBJ2-5; tentatively, D is TRBD1 or TRBD2 (6 bases each). Here the CDR3 reads CASSSLGGRRGEETQYF. As DNA, the CDR3 is TGTGCCAGCAGCTCCCTAGGGGGGCGTCGAGGGGAAGAGACCCAGTACTTC.